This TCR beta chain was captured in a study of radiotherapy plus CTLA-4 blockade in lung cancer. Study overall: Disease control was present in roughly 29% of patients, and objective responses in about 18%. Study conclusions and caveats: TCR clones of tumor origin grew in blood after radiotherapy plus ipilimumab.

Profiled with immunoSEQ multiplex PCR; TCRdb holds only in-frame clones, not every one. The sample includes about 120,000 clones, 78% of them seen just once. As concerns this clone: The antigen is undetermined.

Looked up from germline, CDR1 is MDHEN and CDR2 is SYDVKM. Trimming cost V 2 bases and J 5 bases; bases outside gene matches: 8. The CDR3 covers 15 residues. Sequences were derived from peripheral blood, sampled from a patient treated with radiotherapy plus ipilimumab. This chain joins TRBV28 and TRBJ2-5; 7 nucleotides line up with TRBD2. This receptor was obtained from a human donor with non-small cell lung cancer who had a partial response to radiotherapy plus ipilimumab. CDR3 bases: TGTGCCAGCAGTTTACGGCCTGGGAGGGATGAGACCCAGTACTTC. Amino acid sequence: CASSLRPGRDETQYF.